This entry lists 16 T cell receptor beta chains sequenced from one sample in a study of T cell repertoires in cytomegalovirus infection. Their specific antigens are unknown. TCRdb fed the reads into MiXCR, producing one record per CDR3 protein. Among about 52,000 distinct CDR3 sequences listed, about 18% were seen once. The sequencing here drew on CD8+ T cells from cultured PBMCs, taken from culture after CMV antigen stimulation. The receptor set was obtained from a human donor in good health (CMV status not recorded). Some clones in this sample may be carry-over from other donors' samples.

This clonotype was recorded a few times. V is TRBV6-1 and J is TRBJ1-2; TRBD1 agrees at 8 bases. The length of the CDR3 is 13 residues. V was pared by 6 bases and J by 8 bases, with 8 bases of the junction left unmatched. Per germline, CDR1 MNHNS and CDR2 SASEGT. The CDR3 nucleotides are TGTGCCAGCAGCTCTTCGACAGGGGCCGGCTACACCTTC. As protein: CASSSSTGAGYTF.

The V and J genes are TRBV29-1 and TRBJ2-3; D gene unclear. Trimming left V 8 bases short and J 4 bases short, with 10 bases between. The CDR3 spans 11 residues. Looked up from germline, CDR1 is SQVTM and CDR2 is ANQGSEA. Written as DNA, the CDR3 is TGCAGCCTATTGTGGGCAGATACGCAGTATTTT. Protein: CSLLWADTQYF.

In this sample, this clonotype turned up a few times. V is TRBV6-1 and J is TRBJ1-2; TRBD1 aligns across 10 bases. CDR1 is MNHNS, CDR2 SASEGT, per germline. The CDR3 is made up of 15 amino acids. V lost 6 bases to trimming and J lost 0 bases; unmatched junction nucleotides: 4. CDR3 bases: TGTGCCAGCAGATGGACAGGGGGGTCTAACTATGGCTACACCTTC. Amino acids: CASRWTGGSNYGYTF.

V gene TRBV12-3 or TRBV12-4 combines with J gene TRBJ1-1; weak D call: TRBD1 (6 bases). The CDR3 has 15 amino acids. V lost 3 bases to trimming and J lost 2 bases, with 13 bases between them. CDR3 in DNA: TGTGCCAGCAGTTTTCGCAGGGGTGGAAACACTGAAGCTTTCTTT. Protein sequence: CASSFRRGGNTEAFF.

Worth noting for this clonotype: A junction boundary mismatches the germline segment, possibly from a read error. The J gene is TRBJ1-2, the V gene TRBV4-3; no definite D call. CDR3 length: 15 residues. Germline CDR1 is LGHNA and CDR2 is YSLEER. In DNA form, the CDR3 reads TGCGCCAGCAGTCAAGTTGGATACAGTTCCGATGGCTACACCTTC. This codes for CASSQVGYSSDGYTF.

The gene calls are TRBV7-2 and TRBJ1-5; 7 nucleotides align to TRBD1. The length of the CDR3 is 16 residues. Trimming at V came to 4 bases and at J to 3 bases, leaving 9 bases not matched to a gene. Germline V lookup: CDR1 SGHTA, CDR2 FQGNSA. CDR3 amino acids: CASSSTAEGANQPQHF. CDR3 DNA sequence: TGTGCCAGCAGCTCTACTGCCGAGGGGGCCAATCAGCCCCAGCATTTT.

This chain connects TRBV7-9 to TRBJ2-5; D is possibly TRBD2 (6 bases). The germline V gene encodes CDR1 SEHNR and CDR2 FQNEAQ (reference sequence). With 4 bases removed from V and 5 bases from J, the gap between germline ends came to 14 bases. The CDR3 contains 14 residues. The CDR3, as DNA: TGTGCCAGCAGCTCCCCCGGAGGGATTGAGACCCAGTACTTC. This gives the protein CASSSPGGIETQYF.

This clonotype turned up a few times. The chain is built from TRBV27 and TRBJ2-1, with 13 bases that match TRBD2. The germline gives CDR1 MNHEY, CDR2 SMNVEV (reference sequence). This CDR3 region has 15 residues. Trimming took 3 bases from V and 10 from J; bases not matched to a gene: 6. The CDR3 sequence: CASSLRGLAGREQFF. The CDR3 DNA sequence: TGTGCCAGCAGTTTGAGGGGACTAGCGGGGCGCGAGCAGTTCTTC.

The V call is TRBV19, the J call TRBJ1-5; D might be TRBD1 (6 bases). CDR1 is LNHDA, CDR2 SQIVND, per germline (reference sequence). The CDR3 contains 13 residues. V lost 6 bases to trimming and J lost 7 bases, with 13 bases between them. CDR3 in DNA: TGTGCCAGTAGCCCGACAGGTTGGCAGCCCCAGCATTTT. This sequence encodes CASSPTGWQPQHF. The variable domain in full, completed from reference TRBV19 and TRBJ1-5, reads DGGITQSPKYLFRKEGQNVTLSCEQNLNHDAMYWYRQDPGQGLRLIYYSQIVNDFQKGDIAEGYSVSREKKESFPLTVTSAQKNPTAFYLCASSPTGWQPQHFGDGTRLSIL.

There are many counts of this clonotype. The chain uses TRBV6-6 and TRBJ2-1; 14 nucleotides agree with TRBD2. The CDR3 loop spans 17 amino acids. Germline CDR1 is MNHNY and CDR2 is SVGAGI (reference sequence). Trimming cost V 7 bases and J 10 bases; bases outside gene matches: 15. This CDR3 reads CASTDTAPGLAGVEQFF. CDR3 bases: TGTGCCAGCACCGACACCGCCCCGGGACTAGCGGGAGTGGAGCAGTTCTTC.

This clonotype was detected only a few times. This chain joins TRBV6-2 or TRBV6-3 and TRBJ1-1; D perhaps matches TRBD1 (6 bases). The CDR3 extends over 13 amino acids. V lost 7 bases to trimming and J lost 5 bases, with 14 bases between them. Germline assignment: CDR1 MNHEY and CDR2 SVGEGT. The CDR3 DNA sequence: TGTGCCAGCACACGATGGGGGCTGACTGAAGCTTTCTTT. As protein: CASTRWGLTEAFF.

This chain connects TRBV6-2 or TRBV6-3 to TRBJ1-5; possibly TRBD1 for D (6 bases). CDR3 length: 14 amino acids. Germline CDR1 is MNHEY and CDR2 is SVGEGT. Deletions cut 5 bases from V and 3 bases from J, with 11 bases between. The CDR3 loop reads CASSRTGTNQPQHF. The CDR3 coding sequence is TGTGCCAGCAGTCGAACAGGGACCAATCAGCCCCAGCATTTT.

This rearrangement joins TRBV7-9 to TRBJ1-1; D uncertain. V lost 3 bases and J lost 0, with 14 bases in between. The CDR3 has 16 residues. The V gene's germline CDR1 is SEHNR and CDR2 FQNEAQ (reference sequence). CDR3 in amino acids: CASSFRTEPMNTEAFF. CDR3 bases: TGTGCCAGCAGCTTTCGTACAGAGCCTATGAACACTGAAGCTTTCTTT.

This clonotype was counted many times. CDR3 sequence: CASSYGQAYEQYF. The DNA of the CDR3 is TGTGCCAGCAGCTATGGACAGGCCTACGAGCAGTACTTC. The rearrangement joins TRBV7-2 to TRBJ2-7; 7 bases map to TRBD1. This CDR3 region has 13 residues. V was clipped by 4 bases and J by 2 bases; unmatched bases: 2. Germline CDR1 SGHTA, CDR2 FQGNSA.

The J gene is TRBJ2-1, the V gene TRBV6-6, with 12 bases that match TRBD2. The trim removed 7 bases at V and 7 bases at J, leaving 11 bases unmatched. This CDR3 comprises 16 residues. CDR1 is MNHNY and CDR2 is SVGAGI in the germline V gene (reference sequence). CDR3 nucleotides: TGTGCCAGCAACCTTCTAGCGGGAGGGCGGGGAAATGAGCAGTTCTTC. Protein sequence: CASNLLAGGRGNEQFF.

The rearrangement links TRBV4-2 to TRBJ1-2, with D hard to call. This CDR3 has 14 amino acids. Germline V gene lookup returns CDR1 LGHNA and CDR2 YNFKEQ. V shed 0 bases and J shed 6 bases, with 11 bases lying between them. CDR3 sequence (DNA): TGTGCCAGCAGCCAAGATTATAGGGTCGATGGCTACACCTTC. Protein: CASSQDYRVDGYTF.